This TCR beta chain was sequenced during a study of technical replicates of blood from a handful of donors. The CDR3 has 16 amino acids. Trimming cost V 5 bases and J 8 bases, with 22 bases left between them. Germline V gives CDR1 SEHNR, CDR2 FQNEAQ (reference sequence). Assay used: immunoSEQ multiplex PCR; TCRdb lists only in-frame clones, some missing. The table records 56,000 or so clones, about 95% of them present only once. The source is a human donor in good health. Some clones in this sample may be carry-over from other donors' samples. The rearrangement uses TRBV7-9 and TRBJ2-1, with D possibly TRBD2 on 5 matching bases. The material sequenced was PBMCs. CDR3 DNA: TGTGCCAGCAGCACGGGGATGACTTACCCGGACGATGAGCAGTTCTTC. Its translation is CASSTGMTYPDDEQFF.